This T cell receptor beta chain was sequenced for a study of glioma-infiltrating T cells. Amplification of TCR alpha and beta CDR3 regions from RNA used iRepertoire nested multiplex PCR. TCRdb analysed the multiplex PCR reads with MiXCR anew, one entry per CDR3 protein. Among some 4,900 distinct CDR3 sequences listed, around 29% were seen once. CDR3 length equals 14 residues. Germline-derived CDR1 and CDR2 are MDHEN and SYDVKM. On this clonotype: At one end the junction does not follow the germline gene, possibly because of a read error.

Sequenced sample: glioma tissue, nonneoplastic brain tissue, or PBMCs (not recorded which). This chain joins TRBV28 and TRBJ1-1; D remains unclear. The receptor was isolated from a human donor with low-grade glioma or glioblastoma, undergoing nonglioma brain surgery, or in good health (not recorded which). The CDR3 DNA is TGCGCCAGCAGACCGATCCGCGAGGACACTGAAGCTTTCTTT. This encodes CASRPIREDTEAFF.